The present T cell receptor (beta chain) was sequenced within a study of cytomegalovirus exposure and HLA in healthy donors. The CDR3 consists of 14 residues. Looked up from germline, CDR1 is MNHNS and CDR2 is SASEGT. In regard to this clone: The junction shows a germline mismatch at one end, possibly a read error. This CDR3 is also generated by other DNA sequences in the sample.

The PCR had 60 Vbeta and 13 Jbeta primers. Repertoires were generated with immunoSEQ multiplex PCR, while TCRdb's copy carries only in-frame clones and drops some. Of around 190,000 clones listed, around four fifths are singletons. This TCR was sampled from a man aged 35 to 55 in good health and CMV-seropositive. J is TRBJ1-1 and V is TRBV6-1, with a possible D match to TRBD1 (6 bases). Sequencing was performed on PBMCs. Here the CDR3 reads CASNEDRPNTEAFF. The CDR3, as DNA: TGCGCCAGCAATGAGGACAGACCGAACACTGAAGCTTTCTTT.